This entry concerns a single TCR beta chain. This specimen comes from a study of blood T cell repertoires in COVID-19. Whole-study context: The United States, Italy and Spain supplied acute and convalescent COVID-19 samples. In each case, the material was cDNA or gDNA derived from T cells, B-cell-depleted T cells, or PBMCs.

Per the authors' pipeline: Amplification of reference gene primers provided the estimated nucleated cell counts. Using immunoSEQ multiplex PCR, the repertoire was profiled, and TCRdb retains in-frame clones only, with some absent. The DNA was the basis for D and trimming; V, J and clone size are from that table. This sample yields about 260,000 clones, of which 80% to 90% are seen a single time; around a tenth belongs to the top ten. The TCR was taken from a woman in her forties or fifties who had recovered from COVID-19. The sample consisted of peripheral blood.

The CDR3 DNA is TGTGCCAGCAGCCGAGACAGCCTCTATGGCTACACCTTC. It translates to CASSRDSLYGYTF. The genes are TRBV7-9 and TRBJ1-2; D may be TRBD1 (5 bases). CDR3 size: 13 residues. V was shortened by 5 bases and J by 4 bases, with 11 bases between the two germline ends. Germline V gene lookup returns CDR1 SEHNR and CDR2 FQNEAQ (reference sequence). The full variable domain, in which reference TRBV7-9 and TRBJ1-2 provide the parts outside the CDR3, is DTGVSQNPRHKITKRGQNVTFRCDPISEHNRLYWYRQTLGQGPEFLTYFQNEAQLEKSRLLSDRFSAERPKGSFSTLEIQRTEQGDSAMYLCASSRDSLYGYTFGSGTRLTVV.